This TCR beta chain was found in a study of cytomegalovirus exposure and HLA in healthy donors. About the research overall: Unique TCRs numbering some 80 million, obtained from HLA-typed donors, made up an early data release.

Both 60 Vbeta primers and 13 Jbeta primers went into the PCR. TCRdb's copy holds only in-frame clones and misses some; the assay was immunoSEQ multiplex PCR. In the table there are some 150,000 clones, about 80% of which are singletons. CDR3 size: 12 residues. Trimming took off 0 bases at V and 10 bases at J, with 7 bases between the two ends. The germline V gene encodes CDR1 MNHEY and CDR2 SMNVEV (reference sequence). Concerning this clone: Its specificity is unknown.

Overall study results and limits: Some public TCRs appeared in many individuals, while most sequences were rare. Across HLA loci, a later analysis found differing TCR association rates, with DRB1 most and HLA-C fewest.

Sequences were obtained from PBMCs. The sequence was collected from a man aged 30 to 39 in good health and CMV-seronegative. V gene TRBV27 combines with J gene TRBJ2-1, with D unresolved. The CDR3 is CASSLSSREQFF. In nucleotides, the CDR3 is TGTGCCAGCAGTTTATCCTCCAGGGAGCAGTTCTTC.